Shown below are 5 T cell receptor beta chains from a single sample sequenced in a study of cytomegalovirus exposure and HLA in healthy donors. PCR used 60 Vbeta primers and 13 Jbeta primers. Assay used: immunoSEQ multiplex PCR; TCRdb lists only in-frame clones, some missing. The sample lists about 30,000 clones, approximately 90% occurring once. Sequenced: PBMCs. Every receptor here comes from a boy aged 5-17 years in good health and CMV-seronegative.

This chain links TRBV4-2 with TRBJ1-6; 10 nucleotides line up with TRBD1. Trimming removed 0 bases from V and 9 bases from J; junction bases left unmatched: 8. Germline loops: CDR1 LGHNA, CDR2 YNFKEQ. The CDR3 totals 17 residues. The CDR3 spells CASSQDSPGQGFSPLHF. The CDR3 region has the DNA TGTGCCAGCAGCCAAGATTCCCCGGGACAGGGGTTTTCACCCCTCCACTTT.

The rearrangement uses TRBV5-4 and TRBJ2-3; D perhaps matches TRBD2 (5 bases). CDR1 and CDR2 (germline): SGHNT, YYREEE (reference sequence). V shed 4 bases and J shed 0 bases, with 15 bases lying between them. The CDR3 contains 16 residues. The CDR3 nucleotides are TGTGCCAGCAGCGTAATACCGGGGTCTAGCACAGATACGCAGTATTTT. This codes for CASSVIPGSSTDTQYF.

This clone was counted only a few times. The chain employs TRBV7-9 and TRBJ2-7, with D perhaps matching TRBD1 (6 bases). CDR3 length equals 14 residues. Germline V CDR1 and CDR2: SEHNR, FQNEAQ (reference sequence). V was trimmed by 4 bases and J by 4 bases, leaving 14 bases between them. CDR3 sequence reads: CASSSRDRSYEQYF. CDR3 coding DNA: TGTGCCAGCAGCTCTCGAGACAGGTCGTACGAGCAGTACTTC.

The chain combines TRBV6-5 with TRBJ2-1, with 8 bases matching TRBD2. This CDR3 is built from 16 residues. J lost 9 bases, V lost 0 bases, and 10 bases had no gene match. From germline, CDR1 is MNHEY and CDR2 SVGAGI. The CDR3 protein is CASSYSTSAGLGEQFF. The CDR3 nucleotides read TGTGCCAGCAGTTACTCGACTAGCGCAGGTCTAGGTGAGCAGTTCTTC.

J is TRBJ2-2 and V is TRBV5-6; 11 bases align to TRBD1. V lost 2 bases, J lost 7 bases, and 10 bases stayed unmatched. This CDR3 is built from 17 residues. Germline V gene data show CDR1 as SGHDT and CDR2 as YYEEEE. CDR3 amino acids: CASSFGRDRGSIGELFF. In DNA, the CDR3 is TGTGCCAGCAGCTTTGGGCGGGACAGGGGGTCAATCGGGGAGCTGTTTTTT. The full variable domain, with the rest looked up from reference TRBV5-6 and TRBJ2-2, is DAGVTQSPTHLIKTRGQQVTLRCSPKSGHDTVSWYQQALGQGPQFIFQYYEEEERQRGNFPDRFSGHQFPNYSSELNVNALLLGDSALYLCASSFGRDRGSIGELFFGEGSRLTVL.